The clone carrying this T cell receptor beta chain was seen at least ten times. The antigen remains undetermined. These data originate in a study of T-cell reconstitution after alpha-beta-depleted transplantation in children. Unique molecular identifiers were incorporated when the TCRbeta library was constructed. TCRdb reprocessed the PCR reads via MiXCR and lists one record per CDR3 protein. Of about 32,000 distinct CDR3 sequences in the sample, about 7% are singletons; the top ten hold more than 25%. Study conclusions and caveats: Expanded graft clones numbering several hundred reportedly gave rise to alpha-beta T cells about two months after transplant. Newly made T cells mostly supplied T-cell counts and diversity one year after transplant.

V was trimmed by 4 bases and J by 4 bases, leaving 10 bases between them. CDR3 length: 13 residues. The germline V gene has CDR1 LNHDA and CDR2 SQIVND (reference sequence). The gene calls are TRBV19 and TRBJ1-2; D ambiguous. This TCR derives from a child under two years old who had a stem cell transplant for acute myeloid leukemia, so the T cells may come from the graft donor. The source was peripheral blood, collected 60 days after TCRalphabeta/CD19-depleted stem cell transplant. DNA for the CDR3: TGTGCCAGTAGTACCACAGTGAGCTATGGCTACACCTTC. It encodes CASSTTVSYGYTF.